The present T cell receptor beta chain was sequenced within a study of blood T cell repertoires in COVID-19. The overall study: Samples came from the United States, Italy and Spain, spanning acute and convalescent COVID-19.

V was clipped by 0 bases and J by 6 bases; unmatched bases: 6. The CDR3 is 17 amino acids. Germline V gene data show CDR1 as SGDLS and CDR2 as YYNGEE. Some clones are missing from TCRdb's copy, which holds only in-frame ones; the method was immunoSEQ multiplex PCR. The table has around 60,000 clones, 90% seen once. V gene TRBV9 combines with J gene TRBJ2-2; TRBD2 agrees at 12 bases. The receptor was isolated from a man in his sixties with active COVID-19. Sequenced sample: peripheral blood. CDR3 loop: CASSVVRTSGIAGELFF. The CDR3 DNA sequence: TGTGCCAGCAGCGTAGTTCGGACTAGCGGGATCGCCGGGGAGCTGTTTTTT. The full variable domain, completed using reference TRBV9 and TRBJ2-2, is DSGVTQTPKHLITATGQRVTLRCSPRSGDLSVYWYQQSLDQGLQFLIQYYNGEERAKGNILERFSAQQFPDLHSELNLSSLELGDSALYFCASSVVRTSGIAGELFFGEGSRLTVL.